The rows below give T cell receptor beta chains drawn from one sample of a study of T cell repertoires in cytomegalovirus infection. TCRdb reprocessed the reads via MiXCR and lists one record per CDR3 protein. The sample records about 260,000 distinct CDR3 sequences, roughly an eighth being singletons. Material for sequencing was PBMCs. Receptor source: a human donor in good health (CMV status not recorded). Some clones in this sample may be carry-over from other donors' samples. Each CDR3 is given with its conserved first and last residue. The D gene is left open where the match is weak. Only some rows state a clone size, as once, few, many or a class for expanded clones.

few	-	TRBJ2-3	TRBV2	CASSDTLRGRNTQYF	TGTGCCAGCAGTGATACTTTGAGGGGGAGAAATACGCAGTATTTT
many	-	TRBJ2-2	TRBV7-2	CASSLVPSPGELFF	TGTGCCAGCAGCTTAGTCCCTAGCCCCGGGGAGCTGTTTTTT
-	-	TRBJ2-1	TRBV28	CASSFWGSYNEQFF	TGTGCCAGCAGTTTTTGGGGCTCCTACAATGAGCAGTTCTTC
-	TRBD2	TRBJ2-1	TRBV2	CASRAAGLAGVGQFF	TGTGCCAGCAGGGCAGCGGGACTAGCGGGAGTGGGGCAGTTCTTC
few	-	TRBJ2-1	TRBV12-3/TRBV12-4	CASTGLKGWQFF	TGTGCCAGCACCGGCCTCAAAGGTTGGCAGTTCTTC
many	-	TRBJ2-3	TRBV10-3	CAISDSRDDTQYF	TGTGCCATCAGTGACTCCAGGGACGATACGCAGTATTTT
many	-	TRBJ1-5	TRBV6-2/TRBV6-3	CASSFAYSNQPQHF	TGTGCCAGCAGTTTCGCCTATAGCAATCAGCCCCAGCATTTT
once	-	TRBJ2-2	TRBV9	CASSMNHLVTGELFF	TGTGCCAGCTCTATGAACCATCTGGTCACCGGGGAGCTGTTTTTT
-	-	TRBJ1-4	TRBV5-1	CASSTTGEKLFF	TGCGCCAGCAGCACCACAGGGGAAAAACTGTTTTTT
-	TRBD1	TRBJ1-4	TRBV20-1	CSARQGGEKLFF	TGCAGTGCTAGACAGGGGGGTGAAAAACTGTTTTTT
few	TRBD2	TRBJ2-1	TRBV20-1	CSAKEGTSTRGHSYNEQFF	TGCAGTGCTAAGGAAGGGACTAGTACGCGAGGTCACTCCTACAATGAGCAGTTCTTC
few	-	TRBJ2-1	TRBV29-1	CSVGSLASRNEQFF	TGCAGCGTTGGAAGCCTAGCGTCGAGGAATGAGCAGTTCTTC
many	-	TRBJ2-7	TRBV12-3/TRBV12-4	CASSPTPWRMSSYEQYF	TGTGCCAGCAGTCCTACGCCTTGGCGGATGAGCTCCTACGAGCAGTACTTC
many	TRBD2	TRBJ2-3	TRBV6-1	CASSEMTISGVPSSTDTQYF	TGTGCCAGCAGTGAAATGACGATTAGCGGGGTTCCCTCGAGCACAGATACGCAGTATTTT
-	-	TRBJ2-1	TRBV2	CASRAPGHSSYNEQFF	TGTGCCAGCAGGGCCCCGGGCCATAGCTCCTACAATGAGCAGTTCTTC
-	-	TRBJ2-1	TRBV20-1	CSASGQGRNEQFF	TGCAGTGCTAGCGGGCAGGGAAGGAATGAGCAGTTCTTC
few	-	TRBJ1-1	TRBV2	CASSVKMNTEAFF	TGTGCCAGCAGTGTTAAGATGAACACTGAAGCTTTCTTT
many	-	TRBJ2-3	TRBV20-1	CSARAGIGDTQYF	TGCAGTGCTAGAGCGGGGATAGGAGATACGCAGTATTTT
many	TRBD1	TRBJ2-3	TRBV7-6	CASSLTDRAWSTDTQYF	TGTGCCAGCAGCTTAACGGACAGGGCTTGGAGCACAGATACGCAGTATTTT
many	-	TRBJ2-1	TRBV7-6	CASSFEDASYNEQFF	TGTGCCAGCAGCTTTGAGGATGCCTCCTACAATGAGCAGTTCTTC
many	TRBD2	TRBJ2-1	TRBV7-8	CASSLGLAPKSSYNEQFF	TGTGCCAGCAGCTTAGGACTAGCGCCGAAGAGCTCCTACAATGAGCAGTTCTTC
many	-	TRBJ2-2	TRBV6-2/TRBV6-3	CASRGRGTGELFF	TGTGCCAGCAGGGGAAGGGGGACCGGGGAGCTGTTTTTT
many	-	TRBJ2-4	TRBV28	CASRPGGAKNIQYF	TGTGCCAGCAGGCCTGGGGGGGCCAAAAACATTCAGTACTTC
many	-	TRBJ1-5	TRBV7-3	CASSLGPGQPQHF	TGTGCCAGCAGCTTAGGCCCTGGTCAGCCCCAGCATTTT
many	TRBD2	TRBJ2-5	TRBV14	CASSQWAPQREQETQYF	TGTGCCAGCAGCCAATGGGCCCCCCAGCGGGAACAAGAGACCCAGTACTTC
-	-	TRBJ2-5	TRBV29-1	CSVGSSVGETQYF	TGCAGCGTTGGGTCATCGGTGGGAGAGACCCAGTACTTC
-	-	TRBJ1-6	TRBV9	CASSAGLGGNSPLHF	TGTGCCAGCAGCGCGGGACTGGGGGGAAATTCACCCCTCCACTTT
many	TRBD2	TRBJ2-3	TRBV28	CASRKPGLAGVDTQYF	TGTGCCAGCAGAAAACCCGGACTAGCGGGAGTAGATACGCAGTATTTT
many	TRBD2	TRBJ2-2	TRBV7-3	CASGRAGVVGELFF	TGTGCCAGCGGGAGGGCGGGAGTCGTCGGGGAGCTGTTTTTT
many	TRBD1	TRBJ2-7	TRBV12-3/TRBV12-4	CASSPGTGAYEQYF	TGTGCCAGCAGTCCCGGGACAGGGGCCTACGAGCAGTACTTC
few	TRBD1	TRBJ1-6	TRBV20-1	CSARDRVSNSPLHF	TGCAGTGCTAGGGACAGGGTTTCCAATTCACCCCTCCACTTT
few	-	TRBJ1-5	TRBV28	CASSNGDSNQPQHF	TGTGCCAGCAGTAACGGAGATAGCAATCAGCCCCAGCATTTT
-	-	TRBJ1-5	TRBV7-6	CASSLWEGQPQHF	TGTGCCAGCAGCTTATGGGAGGGTCAGCCCCAGCATTTT
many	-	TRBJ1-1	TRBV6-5	CASSYSMVVGMWTEAFF	TGTGCCAGCAGTTACTCGATGGTTGTCGGAATGTGGACTGAAGCTTTCTTT
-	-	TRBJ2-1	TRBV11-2	CASSLRDPHHEQFF	TGTGCCAGCAGCTTGCGGGACCCCCATCATGAGCAGTTCTTC
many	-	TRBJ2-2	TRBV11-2	CASSLDIGPGELFF	TGTGCCAGCAGCTTAGATATCGGGCCCGGGGAGCTGTTTTTT
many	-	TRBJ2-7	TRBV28	CASTAVWGSEQYF	TGTGCCAGCACCGCCGTATGGGGGTCCGAGCAGTACTTC